This T cell receptor (beta chain) was obtained from a study of vaccination and CD4 T cells after COVID-19. Study context: Median time from second vaccine dose to sampling was 60 to 80 days (14 to 241). Cultures designated as controls were supplied with a CEFX pool, an HIV-1 Nef pool, or no peptide.

On this clonotype: Its target is not known.

V was shortened by 7 bases and J by 0 bases, with 9 bases between the two germline ends. The germline CDR1 and CDR2 sequences are LNHDA and SQIVND (reference sequence). This CDR3 is 14 amino acids long. Cultured CD4+ T cells had their DNA profiled by the Oncomine TCR Beta short-read assay. TCRdb called the PCR reads again in MiXCR, with one record for every CDR3 protein. Among 8,100 or so distinct CDR3 sequences listed, around half were seen once. Stated treatment: roughly 11-day PBMC culture with coronavirus spike peptide pools or control peptides (ViraFEST assay). T cells were expanded with peptide pools, and expanded clonotypes were identified by TCR sequencing. PBMCs were cultured at two million per well with 10 IU/ml IL-2 and approximately 9.7 ug/ml peptide pools.

The source of this sequence is a human donor who had recovered from COVID-19. This chain joins TRBV19 and TRBJ1-4; no clear D. Sequenced sample: CD4+ T cells from blood, cultured in vitro. The CDR3 DNA reads TGTGCCAGTACCCGCCCTGCAACTAATGAAAAACTGTTTTTT. Its translation is CASTRPATNEKLFF.